These 7 T cell receptor beta chains were all obtained from the same sample, sequenced in a study of neurological immune-mediated disorders. The time point: longitudinal time-point 2. From the 5' RACE reads, TCRdb called clonotypes with MiXCR, one entry per CDR3 protein. The table records 65,000 to 85,000 distinct CDR3 sequences, approximately 5.8% of them present only once. Sequences were obtained from PBMCs. The receptors derive from an older woman with multiple sclerosis.

This clonotype was detected many times. The DNA of the CDR3 is TGTGCCAGCAGCTCCGGGAGGACAGGGCTTGGTTCACCCCTCCACTTT. Its protein product is CASSSGRTGLGSPLHF. This chain uses TRBV7-2 with TRBJ1-6, with TRBD1 identical over 8 bases. The CDR3 consists of 16 residues. Looked up from germline, CDR1 is SGHTA and CDR2 is FQGNSA. Germline trimming cut 4 bases from V and 9 bases from J; bases unmatched to any gene: 11.

This clonotype was seen only a few times. The chain employs TRBV7-2 and TRBJ2-3; D is unresolved. Looked up from germline, CDR1 is SGHTA and CDR2 is FQGNSA. The CDR3 length is 16 residues. V lost 2 bases to trimming and J lost 0 bases, with 12 bases between them. The CDR3 bases are TGTGCCAGCAGCTTACAAGTCGGCAGCAGCACAGATACGCAGTATTTT. As protein: CASSLQVGSSTDTQYF.

This clonotype has a count of ten or more. This chain connects TRBV6-5 to TRBJ1-3, with D hard to call. The CDR3 runs to 13 residues. V lost 6 bases, J lost 0 bases, and 6 bases lay in between. CDR1 is MNHEY and CDR2 is SVGAGI in the germline V gene. The CDR3 protein is CASRRVSGNTIYF. CDR3 DNA: TGTGCCAGCAGGAGAGTCTCTGGAAACACCATATATTTT.

This sequence joins TRBV11-3 and TRBJ2-5; 8 nucleotides match TRBD1. Per the germline V gene, CDR1 is SGHNT and CDR2 is YENEEA. The V and J ends lost 5 bases and 3 bases, in that order; junction bases with no gene match: 5. The CDR3 runs to 14 residues. The CDR3 loop is CASSPGQGEETQYF. The CDR3, as DNA: TGTGCCAGCAGCCCCGGACAGGGCGAAGAGACCCAGTACTTC.

This clonotype was seen ten or more times. The chain recombines TRBV28 with TRBJ1-2; D unclear. Germline V lookup: CDR1 MDHEN, CDR2 SYDVKM. Trimming removed 6 bases from V and 8 bases from J, with 13 bases in between. CDR3 size: 12 residues. CDR3 sequence: CASRRHGYGYTF. CDR3 nucleotide sequence: TGTGCCAGCAGGAGGCATGGGTACGGCTACACCTTC.

This clonotype was seen at least ten times. The rearrangement joins TRBV5-1 to TRBJ2-1, with D perhaps TRBD1 or TRBD2 (6 bases each). This CDR3 region has 15 residues. CDR1 and CDR2 from the germline V gene are SGHRS and YFSETQ. The V and J ends lost 3 bases and 7 bases respectively, with 17 bases between them. This CDR3 is CASSWGTLGGNEQFF. CDR3 nucleotide sequence: TGCGCCAGCAGCTGGGGGACACTTGGAGGGAATGAGCAGTTCTTC.

This clonotype was observed many times. The V and J genes are TRBV2 and TRBJ2-1; D is uncertain. CDR1 is SNHLY and CDR2 is FYNNEI in the germline V gene. This CDR3 has 13 amino acids. The V end lost 7 bases, the J end lost 0 bases, and 7 bases lay between the germline ends. CDR3 residues: CASIGSSYNEQFF. The CDR3, as DNA: TGTGCCAGCATTGGTAGCTCCTACAATGAGCAGTTCTTC.